This is a list of T cell receptor beta chains from one sample in a study of T cells in Graves' hyperthyroidism and ophthalmopathy. TCRdb called the multiplex PCR reads again in MiXCR, with one record for every CDR3 protein. Of 390,000 or so distinct CDR3 sequences listed, roughly 14% were seen once; the top ten hold roughly an eighth. Sequencing was carried out using blood. These receptors originate from a man between 18 and 29 years old with Graves' ophthalmopathy. The CDR3 runs from the conserved cysteine through the conserved F or W. Fields, in order: CDR3 protein, clone size, J gene, V gene. Size tells how often a clone was seen (once, few, many) or the class of an expanded clone, and some rows leave it out.

CSARDINRGEWTEAFF | many | TRBJ1-1 | TRBV20-1
CASSLGGARAFF | many | TRBJ1-1 | TRBV11-2
CASNLLMDTEAFF | many | TRBJ1-1 | TRBV6-1
CAISGLAGEAGELFF | once | TRBJ2-2 | TRBV10-3
CASQGDRVHEQYF | few | TRBJ2-7 | TRBV2
CASSLALDGNYGYTF | - | TRBJ1-2 | TRBV5-6
CASSEGGENTEAFF | many | TRBJ1-1 | TRBV10-2
CASSVGQKQNEQFF | - | TRBJ2-1 | TRBV6-1
CASSQDYRGTNEKLFF | few | TRBJ1-4 | TRBV4-1
CASSMGWDRVGTEAFF | many | TRBJ1-1 | TRBV19
CSARDRGRAAGELFF | many | TRBJ2-2 | TRBV20-1